Sequencing of this TCR beta chain was carried out in a study of control samples from healthy donors and cancer patients (dated by TCRdb to about 2020). Measured from the cysteine to the phenylalanine, the CDR3 is 14 residues long. The kept DNA is CDR3 alone, 42 bases in frame from the first base. The V end gives up 5 bases and the J end 5 bases, leaving 4 bases in the junction not matched to a gene. CDR1 SGHAT and CDR2 FQNNGV are derived from the germline V gene. The protocol used for the library was the immunoSEQ multiplex PCR assay. Drawn from immuneACCESS, this table holds only the in-frame rearrangements with V and J called that TCRdb kept. Clones are partly lost; checked studies trace under half to an unresolved V gene and leave the rest unexplained. Present in this sample are almost 85,000 clones, approximately 94% of which were seen just once. The biggest ten clones account for approximately 4.8% of the sample.

To note about this clone: Its antigen is currently not known. No base quality information exists; no much larger clone differs at one position.

In this chain, TRBV11-2 is recombined with TRBJ1-1, with 11 bases in between that match TRBD1. The source is a woman aged 18-30 years in good health. The source material was blood. Here is the DNA: TGTGCCAGCAGCCCGGGGACAGGGGGAACTGAAGCTTTCTTT. Translated, this gives CASSPGTGGTEAFF. The full variable domain, with segments outside the CDR3 supplied by the reference TRBV11-2 and TRBJ1-1 proteins, appears as EAGVAQSPRYKIIEKRQSVAFWCNPISGHATLYWYQQILGQGPKLLIQFQNNGVVDDSQLPKDRFSAERLKGVDSTLKIQPAKLEDSAVYLCASSPGTGGTEAFFGQGTRLTVV.